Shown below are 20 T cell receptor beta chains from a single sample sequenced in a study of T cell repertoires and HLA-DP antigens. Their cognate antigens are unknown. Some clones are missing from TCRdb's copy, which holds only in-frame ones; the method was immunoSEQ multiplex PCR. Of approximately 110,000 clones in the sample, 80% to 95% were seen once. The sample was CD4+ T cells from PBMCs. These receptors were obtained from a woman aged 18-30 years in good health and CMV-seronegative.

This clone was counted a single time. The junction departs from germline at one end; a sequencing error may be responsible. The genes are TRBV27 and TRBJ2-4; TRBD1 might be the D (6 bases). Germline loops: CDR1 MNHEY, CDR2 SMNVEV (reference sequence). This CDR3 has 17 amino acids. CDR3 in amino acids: CASSLQSGLGAKNIQYF. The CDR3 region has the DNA TGTGCCAGCAGTTTACAATCCGGTCTGGGGGCCAAGAACATTCAGTACTTC.

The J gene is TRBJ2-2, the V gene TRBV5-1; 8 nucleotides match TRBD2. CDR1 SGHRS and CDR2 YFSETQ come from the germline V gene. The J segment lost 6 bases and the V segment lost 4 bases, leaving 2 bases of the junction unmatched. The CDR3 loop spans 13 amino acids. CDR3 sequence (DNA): TGCGCCAGCAGCGAGCGGGAGTCCGGGGAGCTGTTTTTT. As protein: CASSERESGELFF.

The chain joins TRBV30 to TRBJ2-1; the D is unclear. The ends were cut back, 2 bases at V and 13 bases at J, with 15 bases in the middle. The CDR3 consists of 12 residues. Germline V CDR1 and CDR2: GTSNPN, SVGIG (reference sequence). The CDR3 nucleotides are TGTGCCTGGAGTACCGGGCCCCCTCTACAGTTCTTC. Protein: CAWSTGPPLQFF.

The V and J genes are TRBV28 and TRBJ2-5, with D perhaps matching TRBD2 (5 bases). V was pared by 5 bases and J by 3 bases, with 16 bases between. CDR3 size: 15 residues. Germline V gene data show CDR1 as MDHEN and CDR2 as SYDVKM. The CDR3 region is CASSPPGSGKETQYF. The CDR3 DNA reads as TGTGCCAGCAGTCCGCCGGGGTCGGGAAAAGAGACCCAGTACTTC. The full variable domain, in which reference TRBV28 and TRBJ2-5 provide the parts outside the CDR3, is DVKVTQSSRYLVKRTGEKVFLECVQDMDHENMFWYRQDPGLGLRLIYFSYDVKMKEKGDIPEGYSVSREKKERFSLILESASTNQTSMYLCASSPPGSGKETQYFGPGTRLLVL.

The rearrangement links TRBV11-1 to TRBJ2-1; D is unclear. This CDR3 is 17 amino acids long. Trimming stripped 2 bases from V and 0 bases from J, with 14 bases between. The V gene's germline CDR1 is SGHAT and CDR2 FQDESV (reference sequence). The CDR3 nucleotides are TGTGCCAGCAGCTTAAGCATGTGGGGAATCTCCTACAATGAGCAGTTCTTC. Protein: CASSLSMWGISYNEQFF.

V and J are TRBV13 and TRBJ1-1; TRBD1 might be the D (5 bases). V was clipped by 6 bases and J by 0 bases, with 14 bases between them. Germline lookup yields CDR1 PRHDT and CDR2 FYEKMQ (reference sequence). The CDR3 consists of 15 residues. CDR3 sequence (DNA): TGTGCCAGCAGTAACCGGGACCACATGAACACTGAAGCTTTCTTT. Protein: CASSNRDHMNTEAFF.

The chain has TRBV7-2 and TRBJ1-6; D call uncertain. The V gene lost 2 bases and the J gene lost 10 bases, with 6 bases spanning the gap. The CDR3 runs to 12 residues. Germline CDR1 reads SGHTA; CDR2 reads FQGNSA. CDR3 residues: CASSLTNSPLHF. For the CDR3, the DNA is TGTGCCAGCAGCTTAACTAACTCACCCCTCCACTTT.

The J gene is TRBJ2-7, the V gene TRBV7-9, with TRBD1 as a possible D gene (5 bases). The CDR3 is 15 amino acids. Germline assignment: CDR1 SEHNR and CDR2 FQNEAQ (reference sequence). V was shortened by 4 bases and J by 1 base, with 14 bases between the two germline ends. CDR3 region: CASSSRASRSYEQYF. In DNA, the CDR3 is TGTGCCAGCAGCTCCAGGGCCTCCCGGTCCTACGAGCAGTACTTC.

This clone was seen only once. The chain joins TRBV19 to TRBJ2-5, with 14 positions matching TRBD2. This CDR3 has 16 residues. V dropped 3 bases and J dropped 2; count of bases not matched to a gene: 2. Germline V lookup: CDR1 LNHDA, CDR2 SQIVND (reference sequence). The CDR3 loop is CASSIRLAGGQETQYF. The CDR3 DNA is TGTGCCAGTAGTATCCGACTAGCGGGGGGGCAAGAGACCCAGTACTTC.

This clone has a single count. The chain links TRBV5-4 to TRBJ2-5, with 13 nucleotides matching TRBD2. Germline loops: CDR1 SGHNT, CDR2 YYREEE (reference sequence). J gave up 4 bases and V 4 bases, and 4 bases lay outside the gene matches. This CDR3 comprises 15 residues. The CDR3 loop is CASSRTSGGGETQYF. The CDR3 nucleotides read TGTGCCAGCAGCCGGACTAGCGGGGGTGGAGAGACCCAGTACTTC.

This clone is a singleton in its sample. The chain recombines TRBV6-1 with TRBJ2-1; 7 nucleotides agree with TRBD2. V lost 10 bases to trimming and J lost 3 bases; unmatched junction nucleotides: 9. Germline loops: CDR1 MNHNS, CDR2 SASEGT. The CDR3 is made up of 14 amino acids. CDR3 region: CATRRLAVYNEQFF. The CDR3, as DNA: TGTGCCACCCGGCGGCTAGCGGTCTACAATGAGCAGTTCTTC.

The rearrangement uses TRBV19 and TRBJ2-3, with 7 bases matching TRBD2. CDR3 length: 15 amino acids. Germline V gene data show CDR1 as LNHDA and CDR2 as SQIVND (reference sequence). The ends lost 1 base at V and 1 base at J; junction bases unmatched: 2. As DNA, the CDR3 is TGTGCCAGTAGTATAGTACGGGGGGGCACAGATACGCAGTATTTT. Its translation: CASSIVRGGTDTQYF. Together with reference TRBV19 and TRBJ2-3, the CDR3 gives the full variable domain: DGGITQSPKYLFRKEGQNVTLSCEQNLNHDAMYWYRQDPGQGLRLIYYSQIVNDFQKGDIAEGYSVSREKKESFPLTVTSAQKNPTAFYLCASSIVRGGTDTQYFGPGTRLTVL.

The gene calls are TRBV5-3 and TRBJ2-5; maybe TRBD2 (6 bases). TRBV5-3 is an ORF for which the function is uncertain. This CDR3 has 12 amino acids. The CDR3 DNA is TGTTTACATTTGGGGGGAGGAGAGACCCAGTACTTC. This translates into CLHLGGGETQYF.

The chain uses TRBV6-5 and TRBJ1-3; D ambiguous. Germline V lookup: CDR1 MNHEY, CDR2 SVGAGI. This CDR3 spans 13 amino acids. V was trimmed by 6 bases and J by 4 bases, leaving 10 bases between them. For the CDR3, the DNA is TGTGCCAGCAGAGGATTCGGGGGAAACACCATATATTTT. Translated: CASRGFGGNTIYF.

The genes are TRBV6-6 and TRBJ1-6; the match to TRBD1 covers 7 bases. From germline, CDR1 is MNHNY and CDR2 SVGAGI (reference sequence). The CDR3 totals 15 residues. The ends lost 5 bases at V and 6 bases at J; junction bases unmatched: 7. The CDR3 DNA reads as TGTGCCAGCAGTGACCGGGACAGTCTTAATTCACCCCTCCACTTT. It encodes CASSDRDSLNSPLHF.

CDR3: CASSLVRTVGQYF. The CDR3 DNA is TGTGCCAGCAGCTTGGTAAGAACAGTCGGGCAGTACTTC. The chain combines TRBV5-8 with TRBJ2-7, with D unresolved. V lost 0 bases and J lost 9, with 13 bases in between. CDR1 is SGHTS, CDR2 YDEGEE, per germline. The CDR3 runs to 13 residues.

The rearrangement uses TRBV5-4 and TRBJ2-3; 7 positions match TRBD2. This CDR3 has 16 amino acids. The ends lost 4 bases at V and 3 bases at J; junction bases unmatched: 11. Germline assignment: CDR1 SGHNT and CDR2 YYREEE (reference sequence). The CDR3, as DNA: TGTGCCAGCAGCCAAAAAGCGGGACTTGGTACAGATACGCAGTATTTT. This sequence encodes CASSQKAGLGTDTQYF.

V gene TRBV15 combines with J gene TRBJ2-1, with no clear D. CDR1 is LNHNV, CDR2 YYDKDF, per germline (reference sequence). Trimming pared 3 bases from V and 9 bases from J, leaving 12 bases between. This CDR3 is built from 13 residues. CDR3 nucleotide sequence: TGTGCCACCAGCAGGGTGAATGTTGGTGAGCAGTTCTTC. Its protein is CATSRVNVGEQFF.

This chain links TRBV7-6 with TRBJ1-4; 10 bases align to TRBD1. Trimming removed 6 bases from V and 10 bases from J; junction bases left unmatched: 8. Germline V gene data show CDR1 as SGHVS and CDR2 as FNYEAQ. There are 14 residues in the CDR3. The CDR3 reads CASSHGTGEGKLFF. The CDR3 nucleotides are TGTGCCAGCAGTCATGGGACAGGGGAGGGAAAACTGTTTTTT.

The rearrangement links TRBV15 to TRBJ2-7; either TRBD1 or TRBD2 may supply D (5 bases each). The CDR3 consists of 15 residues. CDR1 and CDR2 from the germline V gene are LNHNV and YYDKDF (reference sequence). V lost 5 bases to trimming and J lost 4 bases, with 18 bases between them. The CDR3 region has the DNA TGTGCCACCAGCTATGCTGTAGCGACAGTTTACGAGCAGTACTTC. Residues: CATSYAVATVYEQYF. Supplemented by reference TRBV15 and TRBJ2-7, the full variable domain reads DAMVIQNPRYQVTQFGKPVTLSCSQTLNHNVMYWYQQKSSQAPKLLFHYYDKDFNNEADTPDNFQSRRPNTSFCFLDIRSPGLGDTAMYLCATSYAVATVYEQYFGPGTRLTVT.